This T cell receptor (beta chain) is from a study of PD-1 blockade in classical Hodgkin lymphoma (dated by TCRdb to the early 2020s). For the study in its entirety: Nivolumab dosing was 3 mg/kg intravenously every 2 weeks, continuing until either disease progression or unacceptable toxicity. A peripheral blood immune signature of response to PD-1 blockade in classical Hodgkin lymphoma was defined using TCR beta sequencing and CyTOF. Findings and caveats that apply to the study as a whole: Trial patients achieving complete response had baseline diversity similar to newly diagnosed patients, whereas partial responders and progressors had significantly lower diversity. Only a single clinical trial cohort was studied, and what caused the repertoire differences, possibly disease activity or prior therapy, remained undefined. A significant rise by C4D1 was seen in CD4+ but not CD8+ TCR diversity (p=0.0027 vs p=0.16), with the rise being most apparent in complete responders (p=0.02). Patients starting nivolumab less than 1 year after ASCT had lower diversity and were excluded from later analyses to avoid confounding by immune reconstitution. Baseline TCR diversity was reported to be lower in newly diagnosed patients than in healthy donors and to be lower still in relapsed/refractory patients.

The Qiagen DNeasy kit was used to extract genomic DNA both from unsorted PBMCs and from the negatively selected CD4+ and CD8+ fractions. Amplification of TCR beta CDR3 regions was done by immunoSEQ multiplex PCR with primers that anneal to V and J segments. Amplification bias was minimized using a synthetic immune receptor repertoire, and residual bias was removed computationally after sequencing. The source study handled its data this way. Custom Python scripts were used to quantify repertoire diversity as the Shannon entropy index. Unsorted, CD4+ and CD8+ repertoires were analyzed separately, except for combined analyses in which CD4+ and CD8+ sequences were merged in silico. A clone was considered expanded if an increase in frequency of at least 2-fold after treatment relative to C1D1 was found, and a pseudocount of 0.5 was applied to clones undetected at baseline. Clones with 0 or 1 copy at C1D1 were defined as singleton clones, while clones with 2 or more copies were defined as non-singleton clones. Clones expanded in unsorted samples were assigned a CD4+, CD8+ or unknown annotation through matching of protein sequences in sorted samples from the same patient. Wilcoxon tests were applied to paired samples to test diversity changes from C1D1 to C4D1. Held by TCRdb, this immuneACCESS table contains in-frame sequences only and omits some clones. Under half of the omission traces to an unresolved V gene where checked; the cause of the rest is unknown. V and J calls and clone size are as listed in that table; D and trimming were resolved from the DNA. This sample gives approximately 84,000 clones in total; approximately 86% of them show up just once. The ten largest clones capture around 15% of the sample.

The time point label of this sample denotes: cycle 4 day 1 (C4D1), after six to seven weeks of nivolumab. Every trial patient had relapsed following autologous stem cell transplantation, and prior brentuximab vedotin exposure was what differed among cohorts A, B and C. The trial cohort comprised 56 patients with relapsed/refractory classical Hodgkin lymphoma whose best overall responses were complete response, partial response or progressive disease. Single-agent nivolumab was administered to trial patients in the multi-cohort phase II CheckMate 205 trial. An independent review committee assessed best overall response by applying the 2007 International Working Group response criteria. Trial PBMCs were collected just before the start of nivolumab (C1D1) and during therapy at cycle 2 day 1 and cycle 4 day 1. Peripheral blood was collected in 8 mL Vacutainer Cell Preparation Tubes, from which PBMCs were isolated by centrifugation and then cryopreserved.

On this clone: Its target antigen remains unknown. Nothing much larger sits one base from this clone, and base qualities are not available.

This specimen was peripheral blood mononuclear cells (PBMCs), taken before the fourth cycle of nivolumab. The TCR comes from a human donor with classical Hodgkin lymphoma.

DNA sequence: TGTGCCAGCAGCTTGGGGCGGGGGACAGCCACAGATACGCAGTATTTT. This codes for CASSLGRGTATDTQYF. The sequence is built from TRBV7-2 and TRBJ2-3; the D segment might be TRBD1 or TRBD2, since each matches 7 bases. V gives up 3 bases and J gives up 2 bases, and the segment between their germline ends measures 15 bases. From the cysteine through the phenylalanine, the CDR3 covers 16 amino acids. Only the CDR3 region is kept as DNA, spanning 48 bases read in frame from base 1. Via the germline V gene, CDR1 is SGHTA and CDR2 FQGNSA. Here the CDR3 is joined to the reference TRBV7-2 and TRBJ2-3 genes, and the full variable domain is: GAGVSQSPSNKVTEKGKDVELRCDPISGHTALYWYRQSLGQGLEFLIYFQGNSAPDKSGLPSDRFSAERTGGSVSTLTIQRTQQEDSAVYLCASSLGRGTATDTQYFGPGTRLTVL.